These 27 T cell receptor beta chains were all obtained from the same sample, sequenced in a study of PD-L1 blockade in urothelial cancer. Method: immunoSEQ multiplex PCR; TCRdb's copy keeps in-frame clones and lacks some. Altogether 100,000 to 150,000 clones are present, more than 75% being singletons, with the ten largest covering about 2.4%. This sample's time point: peripheral blood 6 weeks after treatment start. Sequencing was performed on PBMCs, taken around atezolizumab (anti-PD-L1) treatment. Receptors were obtained from a man aged 50-59 years with urothelial cancer.

J is TRBJ1-6 and V is TRBV5-1; possibly TRBD1 for D (6 bases). V shed 3 bases and J shed 7 bases, with 20 bases lying between them. Germline-derived CDR1 and CDR2 are SGHRS and YFSETQ. The CDR3 covers 17 residues. The CDR3 is CASSSSTGGAGNSPLHF. CDR3 in DNA: TGCGCCAGCAGCTCCTCGACGGGGGGGGCTGGGAATTCACCCCTCCACTTT.

Here the CDR3 DNA reads TGTGCCAGCAGCGCGGCGGGTCGAGATACGCAGTATTTT. Protein: CASSAAGRDTQYF. This rearrangement joins TRBV9 to TRBJ2-3; a possible D gene is TRBD2 (5 bases). Germline V gene lookup returns CDR1 SGDLS and CDR2 YYNGEE. The CDR3 consists of 13 residues. The ends were cut back, 3 bases at V and 5 bases at J, with 10 bases in the middle.

A single count supports this clone. The V and J genes are TRBV7-8 and TRBJ2-7; D possibly corresponds to TRBD2 (6 bases). CDR1 is SGHVS, CDR2 FQNEAQ, per germline. V was cut by 1 base and J by 7 bases, with 20 bases left in between. The CDR3 runs 16 residues. The CDR3 DNA reads as TGTGCCAGCAGCTTAGTAGGGCTAGCGACCCTGGGAGAGCAGTACTTC. Translating it yields CASSLVGLATLGEQYF.

The rearrangement joins TRBV5-1 to TRBJ2-7, with 10 nucleotides matching TRBD2. The germline gives CDR1 SGHRS, CDR2 YFSETQ. This CDR3 is built from 16 residues. V shed 4 bases and J 2 bases; nucleotides not matched to a gene: 9. For the CDR3, the DNA is TGCGCCAGCAGCCCAACTAGGACTAGCGGAGCCTACGAGCAGTACTTC. It codes for CASSPTRTSGAYEQYF. Full variable domain (missing parts from reference TRBV5-1 and TRBJ2-7): KAGVTQTPRYLIKTRGQQVTLSCSPISGHRSVSWYQQTPGQGLQFLFEYFSETQRNKGNFPGRFSGRQFSNSRSEMNVSTLELGDSALYLCASSPTRTSGAYEQYFGPGTRLTVT.

The chain uses TRBV28 and TRBJ1-2; TRBD1 is a possible D gene (5 bases). Per germline, CDR1 MDHEN and CDR2 SYDVKM. CDR3 length equals 16 residues. The germline V and J ends were trimmed by 7 bases and 0 bases, with 18 bases remaining between them. DNA of the CDR3: TGTGCCAGCAATATTTATGGGGGGGGTCCTAACTATGGCTACACCTTC. It is translated as CASNIYGGGPNYGYTF.

A single count supports this clone. The genes are TRBV27 and TRBJ2-2; maybe TRBD2 (6 bases). Germline values: CDR1 MNHEY, CDR2 SMNVEV (reference sequence). There are 23 residues in the CDR3. The germline V and J ends were trimmed by 1 base and 0 bases, with 30 bases remaining between them. The CDR3 sequence is CASSLWGRHILVMEGTNTGELFF. For the CDR3, the DNA is TGTGCCAGCAGTTTATGGGGCAGACATATCTTAGTAATGGAGGGAACGAACACCGGGGAGCTGTTTTTT.

The chain combines TRBV30 with TRBJ2-7; TRBD2 might be the D (5 bases). Trimming removed 2 bases from V and 2 bases from J, with 10 bases in between. The CDR3 consists of 13 residues. The germline gives CDR1 GTSNPN, CDR2 SVGIG (reference sequence). The CDR3 coding sequence is TGTGCCTGGAGTCGGGGTCCCGCCTACGAGCAGTACTTC. Amino acids: CAWSRGPAYEQYF.

The CDR3 sequence is CASSKTPGLANYGYTF. CDR3 nucleotide sequence: TGTGCCAGCAGCAAAACACCAGGGTTAGCTAACTATGGCTACACCTTC. This sequence joins TRBV5-4 and TRBJ1-2; TRBD1 is a possible D gene (5 bases). Trimming left V 4 bases short and J 0 bases short, with 16 bases between. CDR3 length: 16 residues. Germline CDR1 reads SGHNT; CDR2 reads YYREEE (reference sequence).

The rearrangement links TRBV5-5 to TRBJ1-2; 7 bases are a match to TRBD1. The CDR3 runs to 13 residues. V was clipped by 4 bases and J by 4 bases; unmatched bases: 4. Germline values: CDR1 SGHKS, CDR2 YYEKEE (reference sequence). This CDR3 reads CASSGRGTYGYTF. The DNA for the CDR3 is TGTGCCAGCAGCGGCAGGGGGACCTATGGCTACACCTTC.

The V gene is TRBV15, the J gene TRBJ2-7; the D gene is possibly TRBD2 (5 bases). The V end was cut by 2 bases, the J end by 4 bases, with 9 bases between. CDR1 LNHNV and CDR2 YYDKDF come from the germline V gene (reference sequence). The CDR3 is 13 amino acids. CDR3 coding DNA: TGTGCCACCAGCAGAAAGCGCGGGTACGAGCAGTACTTC. Translation gives CATSRKRGYEQYF.

This sequence joins TRBV27 and TRBJ1-2; D unclear. The V end lost 5 bases, the J end lost 1 base, and 8 bases lay between the germline ends. Germline V gives CDR1 MNHEY, CDR2 SMNVEV (reference sequence). This CDR3 is built from 13 residues. The CDR3 coding sequence is TGTGCCAGCAGTCTCCTCGGTAACTATGGCTACACCTTC. Translating it yields CASSLLGNYGYTF.

This clone was seen once. V gene TRBV30 combines with J gene TRBJ1-2; TRBD1 is a possible D gene (5 bases). Germline lookup yields CDR1 GTSNPN and CDR2 SVGIG (reference sequence). The CDR3 has 13 amino acids. With 6 bases removed from V and 0 bases from J, the gap between germline ends came to 11 bases. CDR3 residues: CACLGLANYGYTF. CDR3 bases: TGTGCCTGCCTGGGACTAGCTAACTATGGCTACACCTTC.

As for this clone: Distinct nucleotide sequences in the sample also encode this CDR3. The V gene is TRBV30, the J gene TRBJ1-2; 8 bases map to TRBD1. The V segment lost 1 base and the J segment 2 bases; nucleotides outside the gene matches: 3. Germline loops: CDR1 GTSNPN, CDR2 SVGIG (reference sequence). The CDR3 sequence is 14 residues long. The DNA of the CDR3 is TGTGCCTGGAGTGCCCGGACAGGGAACTATGGCTACACCTTC. Amino acids: CAWSARTGNYGYTF.

The rearrangement joins TRBV19 to TRBJ2-4; D is unresolved. Germline lookup yields CDR1 LNHDA and CDR2 SQIVND (reference sequence). The V end was cut by 6 bases, the J end by 5 bases, with 5 bases between. This CDR3 comprises 11 residues. CDR3: CASSLENIQYF. Written as DNA, the CDR3 is TGTGCCAGTAGCCTCGAAAACATTCAGTACTTC.

The chain couples TRBV7-9 to TRBJ1-1, with 7 bases fitting TRBD1. Germline V CDR1 and CDR2: SEHNR, FQNEAQ (reference sequence). V lost 4 bases, J lost 5 bases, and 1 base stayed unmatched. CDR3 size: 12 residues. For the CDR3, the DNA is TGTGCCAGCAGCTGGACAGGTACTGAAGCTTTCTTT. It encodes CASSWTGTEAFF.

This rearrangement joins TRBV4-1 to TRBJ2-2, with D hard to call. The CDR3 sequence is 14 residues long. Germline V lookup: CDR1 MGHRA, CDR2 YSYEKL. V was pared by 2 bases and J by 1 base, with 5 bases between. The CDR3, as DNA: TGCGCCAGCAGCCAACAGATGAACACCGGGGAGCTGTTTTTT. This sequence encodes CASSQQMNTGELFF.

This chain joins TRBV29-1 and TRBJ2-5, with 7 bases matching TRBD1. The CDR3 is made up of 13 amino acids. Germline values: CDR1 SQVTM, CDR2 ANQGSEA. V shed 7 bases, J shed 1 base, and the junction held 6 bases outside the gene matches. CDR3 sequence: CSANRGFQETQYF. The CDR3, as DNA: TGCAGCGCCAACAGGGGTTTCCAAGAGACCCAGTACTTC.

The V call is TRBV19, the J call TRBJ1-6; D is uncertain. Germline assignment: CDR1 LNHDA and CDR2 SQIVND (reference sequence). The CDR3 covers 15 residues. The V end lost 6 bases, the J end lost 8 bases, and 17 bases lay between the germline ends. The CDR3 sequence: CASSRRPAEDSPLHF. For the CDR3, the DNA is TGTGCCAGTAGCCGGCGGCCGGCAGAGGATTCACCCCTCCACTTT.

The J gene is TRBJ1-2, the V gene TRBV19, with TRBD1 as a possible D gene (5 bases). There are 14 residues in the CDR3. V gave up 2 bases and J gave up 5 bases, with 12 bases separating them. Germline V gene sequence: CDR1 LNHDA, CDR2 SQIVND (reference sequence). The CDR3 loop is CASSISQGPYGYTF. The CDR3 bases are TGTGCCAGTAGTATAAGCCAGGGTCCGTATGGCTACACCTTC.

The chain combines TRBV7-9 with TRBJ2-7; D perhaps matches TRBD1 (6 bases). The length of the CDR3 is 17 residues. Looked up from germline, CDR1 is SEHNR and CDR2 is FQNEAQ (reference sequence). Between the trimmed V and J ends, which lost 6 bases and 3 bases, there was a span of 24 bases. For the CDR3, the DNA is TGTGCCAGCAGTTACGCCCACCTCGGCAGGGGAGACTACGAGCAGTACTTC. Its protein product is CASSYAHLGRGDYEQYF.

This clone appeared a few times. The CDR3 region is CASSRTGTDTQYF. CDR3 sequence (DNA): TGTGCCAGCAGTCGGACAGGTACAGATACGCAGTATTTT. This chain joins TRBV28 and TRBJ2-3; 7 bases map to TRBD1. This CDR3 spans 13 amino acids. V was pared by 5 bases and J by 3 bases, with 2 bases of the junction left unmatched. CDR1 is MDHEN and CDR2 is SYDVKM in the germline V gene.

The chain carries TRBV5-4 and TRBJ1-2; TRBD1 agrees at 11 bases. Germline CDR1 is SGHNT and CDR2 is YYREEE (reference sequence). The CDR3 covers 15 residues. Trimming removed 4 bases from V and 5 bases from J; junction bases left unmatched: 7. DNA of the CDR3: TGTGCCAGCAGCGGACAGGGGGCCCAGTTATATGGCTACACCTTC. This gives the protein CASSGQGAQLYGYTF.

The J gene is TRBJ2-7, the V gene TRBV7-9; 11 bases fit TRBD1. The J segment lost 7 bases and the V segment lost 5 bases, leaving 4 bases of the junction unmatched. Germline lookup yields CDR1 SEHNR and CDR2 FQNEAQ (reference sequence). The CDR3 runs to 13 residues. In nucleotides, the CDR3 is TGTGCCAGCAGCGGACAGGGGGCAAGGGAGCAGTACTTC. Its translation: CASSGQGAREQYF. Complete variable domain (other parts from reference TRBV7-9 and TRBJ2-7): DTGVSQNPRHKITKRGQNVTFRCDPISEHNRLYWYRQTLGQGPEFLTYFQNEAQLEKSRLLSDRFSAERPKGSFSTLEIQRTEQGDSAMYLCASSGQGAREQYFGPGTRLTVT.

V is TRBV30 and J is TRBJ1-4; D unresolved. CDR3 length: 14 residues. Trimming took 0 bases from V and 9 from J, leaving 14 bases between them. CDR1 is GTSNPN, CDR2 SVGIG, per germline (reference sequence). This CDR3 is CAWSVDSGWKKLFF. The CDR3 bases are TGTGCCTGGAGTGTGGATTCGGGTTGGAAAAAACTGTTTTTT.

V usage is TRBV30 and J usage is TRBJ1-2; 8 nucleotides agree with TRBD1. The germline V gene has CDR1 GTSNPN and CDR2 SVGIG (reference sequence). The CDR3 covers 14 residues. J gave up 8 bases and V 4 bases, and 12 bases lay outside the gene matches. CDR3 nucleotides: TGTGCCTGGAACTTAGACAGGGGTTCGGGAGGCTACACCTTC. Translation: CAWNLDRGSGGYTF.

The chain links TRBV4-1 to TRBJ2-1, with D possibly TRBD2 on 6 matching bases. Germline V gene sequence: CDR1 MGHRA, CDR2 YSYEKL. The germline V and J ends were trimmed by 2 bases and 9 bases, with 14 bases remaining between them. The CDR3 has 14 residues. CDR3 region: CASSQRSAGSEQFF. The CDR3, as DNA: TGCGCCAGCAGCCAACGTTCGGCGGGGAGTGAGCAGTTCTTC.

This chain joins TRBV28 and TRBJ1-4; TRBD1 matches 8 bases. The CDR3 runs 14 residues. Trimming at V came to 5 bases and at J to 8 bases, leaving 7 bases not matched to a gene. The V gene's germline CDR1 is MDHEN and CDR2 SYDVKM. In DNA, the CDR3 is TGTGCCAGCAGTGCGGACAGGGCAGGGGAAAAACTGTTTTTT. This codes for CASSADRAGEKLFF.